This T cell receptor beta chain was observed in a study of T cell responses to AZD1222 COVID-19 vaccine. General observations from the study: Repertoires were sampled only after the peak T cell response. The study found vaccine-associated CD4 TCRs spanning spike, dominant at 160-218 and 743-854.

Data came from immunoSEQ multiplex PCR; TCRdb stores just in-frame clones and leaves some out. This sample has 130,000 to 150,000 clones, with roughly 88% found just once. To note about this clone: Its target is not known.

The CDR3 is made up of 14 amino acids. V was clipped by 0 bases and J by 6 bases, with 9 bases between them. Germline CDR1 reads MNHEY; CDR2 reads SVGAGI. This specimen was peripheral blood, taken 28 days after the second dose of the MenACWY control vaccine. The clonotype was recovered from an adult who received the MenACWY meningococcal vaccine as a control. The V gene is TRBV6-5, the J gene TRBJ2-1; the D is unclear. CDR3 in DNA: TGTGCCAGCAGTTACTCCGGCTACTCCAATGAGCAGTTCTTC. Translating it yields CASSYSGYSNEQFF.